This note documents a single T cell receptor (beta chain) sequence. Primers targeting TRAV and TRBV primed first-strand cDNA, covering alpha and beta chains. Amplification of TCRs used a constant-region primer and V-primer adapter for roughly 20 PCR cycles. Via MiXCR, TCRdb re-called the reads, giving one row per CDR3 protein. The table shows about 44,000 distinct CDR3 sequences, with 25% to 30% occurring only once. This entry is derived from a study of low-dose radiotherapy and immunotherapy resistance in tumors. Study summary: With fractions of 0.5 Gy given every 2 weeks, Cohort 1 accumulated a total of 6.5 Gy. With cycle 1 day 1 as the start, patients took oral aspirin 300 mg daily for four cycles.

Specified time point: after trial treatment. As to treatment: LDRT plus nivolumab, ipilimumab, low-dose cyclophosphamide and aspirin (RACIN trial). Administered to the donors were nivolumab, ipilimumab, aspirin, low-dose cyclophosphamide and low-dose radiotherapy. Eligibility required advanced solid tumors lacking tumor-infiltrating lymphocytes. The CDR3 totals 15 residues. Deletions cut 2 bases from V and 2 bases from J, with 13 bases between. Looked up from germline, CDR1 is MNHEY and CDR2 is SMNVEV (reference sequence). This sequence was found in a male donor with prostate cancer. The starting material was PBMCs, obtained after low-dose radiotherapy plus immunotherapy. The J gene is TRBJ2-7, the V gene TRBV27, with no clear D. This CDR3 reads CASSLRSLGTYEQYF. CDR3 nucleotide sequence: TGTGCCAGCAGTTTACGCTCGCTCGGAACCTACGAGCAGTACTTC.